Below, 8 T cell receptor beta chains from the same sample are listed, as sequenced in a study of shared clonotypes between healthy human individuals. The repertoire was sequenced with immunoSEQ multiplex PCR; TCRdb's copy has only in-frame clones and lacks some. The table shows around 1.9 million clones, with just over 90% occurring only once. Selected positively for CCR7 and CD45RO-negative, naive CD8 cells excluded terminally differentiated effector memory CD45RA+ cells. The sequencing sample was made of naive CD8+ T cells from PBMCs. The receptors derive from a man aged 18 to 35 in good health. Some clones in this sample may be carry-over from other donors' samples.

This rearrangement joins TRBV6-1 to TRBJ2-7, with D possibly TRBD1 on 5 matching bases. V dropped 5 bases and J dropped 2 bases, with 10 bases sitting between them. The CDR3 runs to 13 residues. Per the germline V gene, CDR1 is MNHNS and CDR2 is SASEGT. In DNA, the CDR3 is TGTGCCAGCAGTTTGACAGAGACCTACGAGCAGTACTTC. Its protein product is CASSLTETYEQYF.

The chain uses TRBV9 and TRBJ2-3; D uncertain. This CDR3 is built from 19 residues. Per germline, CDR1 SGDLS and CDR2 YYNGEE. V was cut by 4 bases and J by 4 bases, with 28 bases left in between. The CDR3 is CASSFSLFDKQPGADTQYF. The CDR3 bases are TGTGCCAGCAGCTTCTCATTATTCGACAAACAGCCTGGGGCAGATACGCAGTATTTT.

In regard to this clone: Other nucleotide sequences from this sample produce the same CDR3. The chain combines TRBV27 with TRBJ1-5; D is perhaps TRBD1 (6 bases). The germline V gene encodes CDR1 MNHEY and CDR2 SMNVEV (reference sequence). The CDR3 sequence is 15 residues long. The ends were cut back, 6 bases at V and 3 bases at J, with 15 bases in the middle. The CDR3 sequence: CASSWGRGANQPQHF. The DNA for the CDR3 is TGTGCCAGCAGCTGGGGCAGGGGAGCCAATCAGCCCCAGCATTTT.

This sequence joins TRBV6-5 and TRBJ2-5, with D perhaps matching TRBD1 or TRBD2 (5 bases each). This CDR3 is built from 15 residues. V was cut by 6 bases and J by 5 bases, with 19 bases left in between. Germline V gives CDR1 MNHEY, CDR2 SVGAGI. The CDR3 protein is CASSPRGGLFETQYF. The CDR3 DNA follows: TGTGCCAGCAGCCCACGGGGCGGTCTATTCGAGACCCAGTACTTC.

With respect to this clone: At the DNA level, this CDR3 is encoded by other sequences in the same sample as well. The rearrangement joins TRBV27 to TRBJ2-7; 7 bases are a match to TRBD2. CDR1 is MNHEY, CDR2 SMNVEV, per germline (reference sequence). The trim removed 4 bases at V and 2 bases at J, leaving 5 bases unmatched. The CDR3 is made up of 14 amino acids. The DNA of the CDR3 is TGTGCCAGCAGTTCCGGGACTAAAACCTACGAGCAGTACTTC. This translates into CASSSGTKTYEQYF.

Remarks on this clone: This sample includes further DNA sequences coding for the same CDR3. The genes are TRBV27 and TRBJ2-7; TRBD1 aligns across 7 bases. The CDR3 contains 13 residues. Trimming cost V 5 bases and J 3 bases; bases outside gene matches: 4. Per germline, CDR1 MNHEY and CDR2 SMNVEV (reference sequence). In nucleotides, the CDR3 is TGTGCCAGCAGTCCCGGGACAGTCTACGAGCAGTACTTC. Encoded protein: CASSPGTVYEQYF.

The table lists this clone with a few counts. V usage is TRBV7-9 and J usage is TRBJ1-1, with D maybe TRBD1 (5 bases). The CDR3 length is 14 residues. Trimming stripped 6 bases from V and 0 bases from J, with 11 bases between. CDR1 SEHNR and CDR2 FQNEAQ come from the germline V gene (reference sequence). In nucleotides, the CDR3 is TGTGCCAGCAGGGGGCAACGCTTGAACACTGAAGCTTTCTTT. This codes for CASRGQRLNTEAFF.

This rearrangement joins TRBV7-9 to TRBJ1-1; no reliable D call. The germline CDR1 and CDR2 sequences are SEHNR and FQNEAQ (reference sequence). V was clipped by 5 bases and J by 8 bases, with 12 bases between them. The CDR3 consists of 12 residues. CDR3 nucleotides: TGTGCCAGCAGCGGAACCGGGGTAGAAGCTTTCTTT. This codes for CASSGTGVEAFF.